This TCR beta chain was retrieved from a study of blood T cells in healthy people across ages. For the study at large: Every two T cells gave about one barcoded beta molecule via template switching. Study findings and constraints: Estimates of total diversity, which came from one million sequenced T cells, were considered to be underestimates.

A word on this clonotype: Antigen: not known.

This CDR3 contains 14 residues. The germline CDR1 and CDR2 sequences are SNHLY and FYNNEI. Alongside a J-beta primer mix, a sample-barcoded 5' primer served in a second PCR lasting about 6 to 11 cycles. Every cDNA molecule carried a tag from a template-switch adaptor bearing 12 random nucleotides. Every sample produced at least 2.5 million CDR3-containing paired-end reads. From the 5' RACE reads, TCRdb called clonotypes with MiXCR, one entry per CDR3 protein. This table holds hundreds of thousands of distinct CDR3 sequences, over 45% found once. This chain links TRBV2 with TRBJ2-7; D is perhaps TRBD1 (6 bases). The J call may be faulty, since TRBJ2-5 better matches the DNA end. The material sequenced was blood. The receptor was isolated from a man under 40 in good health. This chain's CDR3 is CASRRTATGETQYF. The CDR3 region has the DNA TGTGCCAGCAGGAGGACAGCGACTGGGGAGACCCAGTACTTC.